The 10 T cell receptor beta chains listed next were all sequenced from one sample in a study of Ad26.COV2.S vaccination and SARS-CoV-2 variants. Treatment indicated: about 20 received Ad26.COV2.S at low or high dose, single or two shots; 5 received placebo; per-sample allocation not given. Vaccine and placebo recipients were sampled on day 63 after the first injection. Libraries were prepared by immunoSEQ multiplex PCR; TCRdb keeps only in-frame clonotypes and omits some of them. This table holds some 390,000 clones, around 91% found once. The sample was peripheral blood, taken in a trial of Ad26.COV2.S vaccine versus placebo. These TCRs come from a person aged 18 to 65 who received the Ad26.COV2.S COVID-19 vaccine or a placebo.

This clone was picked up one time. Within the sample, other DNA sequences also encode this same CDR3. The chain uses TRBV28 and TRBJ1-1; tentatively, D is TRBD1 (5 bases). This CDR3 comprises 13 residues. Trimming shortened V by 5 bases and J by 2 bases, and 9 bases separated the two germline ends. Germline-derived CDR1 and CDR2 are MDHEN and SYDVKM. Here the CDR3 DNA reads TGTGCCAGCAGTGTAACAGGAAACACTGAAGCTTTCTTT. Protein sequence: CASSVTGNTEAFF.

This clone was detected only a few times. The V and J genes are TRBV9 and TRBJ1-6; 7 positions agree with TRBD1. The V gene's germline CDR1 is SGDLS and CDR2 YYNGEE. The V and J ends lost 0 bases and 0 bases, in that order; junction bases with no gene match: 3. The CDR3 contains 17 residues. CDR3 sequence (DNA): TGTGCCAGCAGCGTAGAGCCAGGGGGCTCCTATAATTCACCCCTCCACTTT. Translated: CASSVEPGGSYNSPLHF.

The chain uses TRBV5-5 and TRBJ1-4, with D perhaps TRBD1 (5 bases). Germline values: CDR1 SGHKS, CDR2 YYEKEE (reference sequence). This CDR3 is 14 amino acids long. The V gene lost 4 bases and the J gene lost 6 bases, with 13 bases spanning the gap. CDR3 residues: CASSPPGRDEKLFF. The CDR3 coding sequence is TGTGCCAGCAGCCCGCCAGGGAGGGATGAAAAACTGTTTTTT.

The CDR3 sequence is CASSWSEGNTIYF. In DNA form, the CDR3 reads TGTGCCAGCTCTTGGTCAGAGGGAAACACCATATATTTT. V and J are TRBV6-5 and TRBJ1-3; the D is unclear. V lost 8 bases and J 4 bases, leaving 12 bases between the germline ends. The germline V gene has CDR1 MNHEY and CDR2 SVGAGI. The CDR3 covers 13 residues.

The V and J genes are TRBV5-4 and TRBJ1-1; 7 bases match TRBD1. The CDR3 covers 14 residues. The ends lost 4 bases at V and 3 bases at J; junction bases unmatched: 6. The germline V gene encodes CDR1 SGHNT and CDR2 YYREEE (reference sequence). The CDR3 loop reads CASSMTGSHTEAFF. The DNA of the CDR3 is TGTGCCAGCAGCATGACAGGGAGTCACACTGAAGCTTTCTTT.

The chain combines TRBV3-1 (or the pseudogene TRBV3-2) with TRBJ2-5; a weak D match, TRBD1 (6 bases). The V gene's germline CDR1 is LGHDT and CDR2 YNNKEL (reference sequence). The V end was cut by 3 bases, the J end by 5 bases, with 13 bases between. This CDR3 region has 14 residues. In DNA, the CDR3 is TGTGCCAGCAGCCATGACCACAGGGCGGAGACCCAGTACTTC. It codes for CASSHDHRAETQYF.

V gene TRBV29-1 combines with J gene TRBJ2-7; D perhaps matches TRBD2 (6 bases). This CDR3 region has 19 residues. V gave up 2 bases and J gave up 3 bases, with 29 bases separating them. The V gene's germline CDR1 is SQVTM and CDR2 ANQGSEA. The DNA of the CDR3 is TGCAGCGTTGAATCTTCCGGAATCTCCGGGAGCACATCCTTCTACGAGCAGTACTTC. This codes for CSVESSGISGSTSFYEQYF.

The J gene is TRBJ2-7, the V gene TRBV7-3, with D maybe TRBD2 (7 bases). The CDR3 sequence is 15 residues long. CDR1 is SGHTA, CDR2 FQGTGA, per germline. Trimming removed 9 bases from V and 4 bases from J, with 22 bases in between. The CDR3 region is CASRIQGLRLYEQYF. CDR3 bases: TGTGCCAGTCGGATACAGGGACTACGACTATACGAGCAGTACTTC. Combining the CDR3 with reference TRBV7-3 and TRBJ2-7 gives the whole variable domain GAGVSQTPSNKVTEKGKYVELRCDPISGHTALYWYRQSLGQGPEFLIYFQGTGAADDSGLPNDRFFAVRPEGSVSTLKIQRTERGDSAVYLCASRIQGLRLYEQYFGPGTRLTVT.

This chain joins TRBV3-1 (or the pseudogene TRBV3-2) and TRBJ2-7, with 10 bases identical to TRBD2. Germline CDR1 reads LGHDT; CDR2 reads YNNKEL (reference sequence). This CDR3 comprises 15 residues. V gave up 7 bases and J gave up 3 bases; unmatched junction bases: 9. CDR3 in DNA: TGTGCCAGCACCTCCTTCCTAGCGGGAGTCTACGAGCAGTACTTC. Residues: CASTSFLAGVYEQYF.

The chain combines TRBV11-2 with TRBJ2-3; the D is unclear. Deletions cut 5 bases from V and 4 bases from J, with 10 bases between. Germline CDR1 and CDR2: SGHAT and FQNNGV. This CDR3 is built from 13 residues. CDR3 DNA sequence: TGTGCCAGCAGCCCAGGCCCTCCAGATACGCAGTATTTT. Encoded protein: CASSPGPPDTQYF.